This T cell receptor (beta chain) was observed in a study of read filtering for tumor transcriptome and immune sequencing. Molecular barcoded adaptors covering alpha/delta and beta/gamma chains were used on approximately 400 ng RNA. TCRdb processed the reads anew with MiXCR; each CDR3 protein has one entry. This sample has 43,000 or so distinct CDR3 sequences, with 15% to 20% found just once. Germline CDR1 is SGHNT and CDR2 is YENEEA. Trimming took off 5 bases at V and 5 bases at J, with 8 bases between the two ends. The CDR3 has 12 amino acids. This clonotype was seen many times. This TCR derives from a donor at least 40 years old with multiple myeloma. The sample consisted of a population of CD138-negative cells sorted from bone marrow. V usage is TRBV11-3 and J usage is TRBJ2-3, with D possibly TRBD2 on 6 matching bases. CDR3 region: CASSRAGDTQYF. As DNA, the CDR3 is TGTGCCAGCAGCCGAGCGGGAGATACGCAGTATTTT.